This record looks at one TCR beta chain sequence and its context. Its target is unknown. From unsorted bulk tissue weighing roughly 17-31 mg, DNA and RNA were co-extracted. Treatment of the patients' primary liver carcinoma consisted of surgical resection. Five separate regions of each tumor underwent sampling. CDR1 and CDR2 from the germline V gene are SGHAT and FQNNGV. The CDR3 consists of 16 residues. The data were taken from a study of tumor-infiltrating lymphocytes in primary liver carcinoma. Study findings and constraints: Tumors had a top-250-clone fraction that was significantly higher than blood (p = 0.039). Representation across all five tumor regions was limited to only about 7.5-24% of top clones.

Constant-region priming of about 500 ng total RNA yielded TCR beta cDNA. ARM-PCR, slightly modified, supplied the TCR beta libraries through three nested multiplex PCR rounds. TRBV1-TRBV30 forward and Cbeta reverse primers drove the first two roughly 10-cycle rounds. In TCRdb, the multiplex PCR reads were re-called with MiXCR into one record per CDR3 protein. The table lists 40,000 to 55,000 distinct CDR3 sequences, 60% to 85% of them singletons. Sample: liver tumor tissue from sampling region 5. Subset: tumor region T5, tumor centre. The receptor comes from a middle-aged man with primary liver carcinoma and hepatitis B virus infection. This chain links TRBV11-2 with TRBJ2-5; 13 bases fit TRBD2. For the CDR3, the DNA is TGTGTCATCAGCGACCCCGGGACTAGCGGGACCGAGACCCAGTACTTC. Residues: CVISDPGTSGTETQYF.